These 16 T cell receptor beta chains were all obtained from the same sample, sequenced in a study of blood T cells in healthy people across ages. Primers used in a second PCR of about 7 to 12 cycles were a sample-barcoded 5' primer and a J-beta primer mix. TCRdb analysed the 5' RACE reads with MiXCR anew, one entry per CDR3 protein. The repertoire holds hundreds of thousands of distinct CDR3 sequences, with 56% as singletons. The sample comprised blood. The receptors come from a man in his forties or fifties in good health.

The chain joins TRBV4-1 to TRBJ1-2; D is unclear. The CDR3 spans 14 residues. Trimming removed 4 bases from V and 4 bases from J, with 13 bases in between. Per germline, CDR1 MGHRA and CDR2 YSYEKL. The CDR3 DNA reads TGCGCCAGCAGCCCGAAGATGGATGGCTATGGCTACACCTTC. Protein sequence: CASSPKMDGYGYTF.

This sequence joins TRBV6-2 or TRBV6-3 and TRBJ2-1; 8 bases fit TRBD2. This CDR3 spans 13 amino acids. Germline CDR1 and CDR2: MNHEY and SVGEGT. Trimming at V came to 7 bases and at J to 12 bases, leaving 11 bases not matched to a gene. The CDR3 here is CASTPISGTGQFF. DNA for the CDR3: TGTGCCAGCACCCCGATTAGCGGGACGGGGCAGTTCTTC.

The gene calls are TRBV11-2 and TRBJ2-5; 8 positions match TRBD2. With the DNA end fitting TRBJ2-7 better, the J assignment may be wrong. Per germline, CDR1 SGHAT and CDR2 FQNNGV. The CDR3 is 21 amino acids. The CDR3 loop reads CASSLSSDGAGGYLITYEQYF. CDR3 DNA sequence: TGTGCCAGCAGCTTATCCAGCGACGGGGCGGGAGGCTATCTGATAACCTACGAGCAGTACTTC.

This clonotype was observed a few times. The chain uses TRBV12-3 or TRBV12-4 and TRBJ2-6; TRBD1 matches 7 bases. The CDR3 is 14 residues long. Unmatched junction bases numbered 6, after V lost 10 bases and J lost 3 bases. CDR3 sequence: CATKGAGGANVLTF. The CDR3 DNA is TGTGCCACCAAGGGGGCCGGTGGGGCCAACGTCCTGACTTTC.

Only one count was recorded for this clonotype. This chain uses TRBV5-6 with TRBJ2-2; 8 nucleotides align to TRBD1. V lost 4 bases to trimming and J lost 13 bases; unmatched junction nucleotides: 12. CDR3 size: 14 residues. Germline CDR1 reads SGHDT; CDR2 reads YYEEEE. The CDR3 is CASSGGPAGGRLFF. CDR3 bases: TGTGCCAGCAGCGGGGGGCCGGCAGGGGGCCGGCTGTTTTTT.

This chain connects TRBV14 to TRBJ2-3; D is unresolved. This CDR3 has 15 residues. Germline V gene sequence: CDR1 SGHDN, CDR2 FVKESK. V dropped 4 bases and J dropped 4 bases, with 15 bases sitting between them. The CDR3 here is CASSLTWFSADTQYF. The CDR3 DNA follows: TGTGCCAGCAGCCTAACTTGGTTTAGTGCAGATACGCAGTATTTT.

The chain links TRBV14 to TRBJ1-4; TRBD1 matches 7 bases. The CDR3 extends over 14 amino acids. Trimming removed 2 bases from V and 12 bases from J; junction bases left unmatched: 9. Germline CDR1 and CDR2: SGHDN and FVKESK. The CDR3 nucleotides read TGTGCCAGCAGCCAAAATACTCGGGGGACAGAACTGTTTTTT. Translation: CASSQNTRGTELFF.

As regards this clonotype: The junction differs from germline at one of its ends, possibly a read error. The chain is built from TRBV12-3 or TRBV12-4 and TRBJ2-3; D ambiguous. The CDR3 loop spans 12 amino acids. In DNA, the CDR3 is TGTGCCGGCAGATTCAACACAGATACGCAGTATTTT. Translation gives CAGRFNTDTQYF.

The chain is built from TRBV20-1 and TRBJ2-7; D not resolved. The V gene lost 3 bases and the J gene lost 0 bases, with 9 bases spanning the gap. The germline CDR1 and CDR2 sequences are DFQATT and SNEGSKA (reference sequence). The CDR3 totals 13 residues. Written as DNA, the CDR3 is TGCAGTGCTAGGCGGTCGAGCTCCTACGAGCAGTACTTC. It encodes CSARRSSSYEQYF.

This clonotype appeared a few times. This chain links TRBV29-1 with TRBJ1-1; D is unresolved. This CDR3 comprises 8 residues. Germline lookup yields CDR1 SQVTM and CDR2 ANQGSEA. V was clipped by 5 bases and J by 7 bases, with 2 bases between them. Here the CDR3 reads CSVNEAFF. DNA of the CDR3: TGCAGCGTTAATGAAGCTTTCTTT.

This clonotype was seen just once. CDR3 nucleotides: TGTGCCAGCAGCGTAAAAGGGGGAGAATCTGGAAACACCATATATTTT. This sequence encodes CASSVKGGESGNTIYF. The chain links TRBV9 to TRBJ1-3; D possibly corresponds to TRBD1 (6 bases). CDR1 and CDR2 from the germline V gene are SGDLS and YYNGEE. The CDR3 totals 16 residues. V shed 1 base and J shed 1 base, with 12 bases lying between them. Variable domain in full (rest from reference TRBV9 and TRBJ1-3): DSGVTQTPKHLITATGQRVTLRCSPRSGDLSVYWYQQSLDQGLQFLIQYYNGEERAKGNILERFSAQQFPDLHSELNLSSLELGDSALYFCASSVKGGESGNTIYFGEGSWLTVV.

This chain connects TRBV7-2 to TRBJ2-3; D remains unclear. V gave up 1 base and J gave up 2 bases, with 7 bases separating them. The CDR3 covers 14 residues. CDR1 SGHTA and CDR2 FQGNSA come from the germline V gene. The CDR3 loop is CASSLDRYTDTQYF. The CDR3 DNA follows: TGTGCCAGCAGCTTAGATCGGTACACAGATACGCAGTATTTT.

This chain links TRBV12-3 or TRBV12-4 with TRBJ2-1; 15 nucleotides match TRBD2. J lost 6 bases, V lost 6 bases, and 12 bases had no gene match. The CDR3 totals 18 residues. The CDR3 DNA reads as TGTGCCAGCAGCCTTCCCATAGGACTAGCGGGGGGGCTCAATGAGCAGTTCTTC. Its translation is CASSLPIGLAGGLNEQFF.

The chain joins TRBV20-1 to TRBJ1-4; 8 nucleotides line up with TRBD1. The V segment lost 6 bases and the J segment 7 bases; nucleotides outside the gene matches: 10. Germline CDR1 DFQATT, CDR2 SNEGSKA (reference sequence). The CDR3 is 14 residues long. The CDR3 is CSARDRLGGEKLFF. The CDR3 region has the DNA TGCAGTGCACGGGACAGGCTGGGGGGTGAAAAACTGTTTTTT.

V is TRBV20-1 and J is TRBJ1-5; D gene unclear. Germline loops: CDR1 DFQATT, CDR2 SNEGSKA (reference sequence). The ends were cut back, 1 base at V and 5 bases at J, with 12 bases in the middle. The CDR3 is made up of 14 amino acids. The CDR3 loop is CSARGRTHDQPQHF. CDR3 in DNA: TGCAGTGCTAGAGGGCGGACGCACGATCAGCCCCAGCATTTT.

The chain recombines TRBV7-2 with TRBJ1-1; the match to TRBD1 covers 7 bases. The CDR3 totals 17 residues. The germline CDR1 and CDR2 sequences are SGHTA and FQGNSA. V was clipped by 2 bases and J by 3 bases; unmatched bases: 12. The CDR3 DNA sequence: TGTGCCAGCAGCTTAAGCGGGACAGTGGTTGGGGACACTGAAGCTTTCTTT. It encodes CASSLSGTVVGDTEAFF.